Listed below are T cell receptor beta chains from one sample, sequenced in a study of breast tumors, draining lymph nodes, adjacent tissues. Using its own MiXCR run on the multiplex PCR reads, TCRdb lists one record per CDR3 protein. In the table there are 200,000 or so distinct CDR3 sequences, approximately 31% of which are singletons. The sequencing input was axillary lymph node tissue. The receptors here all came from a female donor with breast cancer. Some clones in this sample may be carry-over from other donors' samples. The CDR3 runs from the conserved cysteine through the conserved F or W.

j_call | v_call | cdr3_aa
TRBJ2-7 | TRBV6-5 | CASSYSRREYEQYF
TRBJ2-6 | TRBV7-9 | CASSFNVLTF
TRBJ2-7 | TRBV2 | CASSWDSSSYEQYF
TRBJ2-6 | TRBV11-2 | CASSSLRSGANVLTF
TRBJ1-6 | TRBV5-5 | CASSFGIQGTASPLHF
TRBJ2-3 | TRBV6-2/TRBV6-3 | CASSHSLSGGKTASTDTQYF
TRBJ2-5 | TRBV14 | CASSASGQAQYF
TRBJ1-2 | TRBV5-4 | CASKAGEVVGYTF
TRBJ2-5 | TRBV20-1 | CSAGTSATETQYF
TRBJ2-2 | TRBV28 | CASSSPSAGGPTGELFF
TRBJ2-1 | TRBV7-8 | CASSPSYNEQFF
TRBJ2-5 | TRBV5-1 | CASSLWASGRAYETQYF
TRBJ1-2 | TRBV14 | CASSVMDSSPDGYTF
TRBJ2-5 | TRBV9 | CASSVAGGGGQETQYF
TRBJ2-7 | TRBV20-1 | CSARGLAGGSYEQYF
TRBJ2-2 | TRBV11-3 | CASSPGDRGLNTGELFF
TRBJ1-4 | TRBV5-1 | CASSLEGANEKLSF
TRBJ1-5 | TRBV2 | CASSDEGQHNQPQHF
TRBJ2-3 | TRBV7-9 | CASSWEGGSHTDTQYF
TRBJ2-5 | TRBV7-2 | CASSLSGREEETQYF
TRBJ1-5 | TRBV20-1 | CSASGQGHVGNQPQHF